The 13 T cell receptor beta chains below come from one sample, sequenced in a study of cytomegalovirus exposure and HLA in healthy donors. The PCR was carried out with 60 Vbeta primers and 13 Jbeta primers. Produced via immunoSEQ multiplex PCR; TCRdb's table is partial and in-frame only. Of about 150,000 clones in the sample, 80% to 90% were seen once. The sample taken for sequencing was PBMCs. Receptor source: a girl aged 5-17 years in good health and CMV-seropositive.

This chain links TRBV5-1 with TRBJ1-2, with TRBD1 matching over 11 bases. V lost 1 base and J lost 1; bases outside the gene matches: 6. This CDR3 comprises 17 residues. Germline CDR1 and CDR2: SGHRS and YFSETQ. CDR3 sequence (DNA): TGCGCCAGCAGCTTGAGATGGACAGGGGGCGATAACTATGGCTACACCTTC. Translation gives CASSLRWTGGDNYGYTF.

The chain has TRBV19 and TRBJ2-1; a weak D match, TRBD2 (5 bases). The CDR3 runs 13 residues. Germline V gene lookup returns CDR1 LNHDA and CDR2 SQIVND (reference sequence). V was trimmed by 6 bases and J by 5 bases, leaving 11 bases between them. The CDR3, as DNA: TGTGCCAGTAGACGGGGAGCTCACAATGAGCAGTTCTTC. This sequence encodes CASRRGAHNEQFF.

This chain connects TRBV5-6 to TRBJ1-2; D remains unclear. This CDR3 region has 12 residues. In germline, CDR1 is SGHDT, CDR2 YYEEEE. The germline V and J ends were trimmed by 3 bases and 8 bases, with 11 bases remaining between them. The CDR3 bases are TGTGCCAGCAGCTCTTCCGCGGGCGGCTACACCTTC. This sequence encodes CASSSSAGGYTF. The full variable domain, completed using reference TRBV5-6 and TRBJ1-2, is DAGVTQSPTHLIKTRGQQVTLRCSPKSGHDTVSWYQQALGQGPQFIFQYYEEEERQRGNFPDRFSGHQFPNYSSELNVNALLLGDSALYLCASSSSAGGYTFGSGTRLTVV.

This chain joins TRBV19 and TRBJ1-1, with TRBD1 as a possible D gene (6 bases). V gave up 3 bases and J gave up 1 base, with 12 bases separating them. Germline V gives CDR1 LNHDA, CDR2 SQIVND (reference sequence). The CDR3 covers 15 residues. This chain's CDR3 is CASSIYRVRNTEAFF. CDR3 bases: TGTGCCAGTAGTATCTACAGGGTGAGGAACACTGAAGCTTTCTTT.

The V gene is TRBV19, the J gene TRBJ2-2; 8 nucleotides match TRBD1. J gave up 3 bases and V 7 bases, and 4 bases lay outside the gene matches. The CDR3 contains 14 residues. Germline V gene sequence: CDR1 LNHDA, CDR2 SQIVND (reference sequence). The CDR3 sequence is CASKRTGYTGELFF. DNA of the CDR3: TGTGCCAGTAAACGGACAGGGTACACCGGGGAGCTGTTTTTT.

The chain couples TRBV4-1 to TRBJ2-7; TRBD2 matches 9 bases. The CDR3 extends over 15 amino acids. Germline V lookup: CDR1 MGHRA, CDR2 YSYEKL. V was pared by 1 base and J by 6 bases, with 7 bases of the junction left unmatched. This CDR3 reads CASSQVLAGEFEQYF. CDR3 bases: TGCGCCAGCAGCCAAGTCTTAGCGGGGGAATTCGAGCAGTACTTC.

The V and J genes are TRBV9 and TRBJ1-2, with a weak D call TRBD1 (5 bases). The CDR3 totals 15 residues. V gave up 0 bases and J gave up 2 bases, with 11 bases separating them. CDR1 and CDR2 from the germline V gene are SGDLS and YYNGEE. As DNA, the CDR3 is TGTGCCAGCAGCGTAGCTACGGACAAGAACTATGGCTACACCTTC. Protein product: CASSVATDKNYGYTF.

V is TRBV21-1 and J is TRBJ2-5; TRBD2 is the table's D call, not checked against the DNA. TRBV21-1 is termed a pseudogene. This CDR3 is 19 amino acids long. CDR3 residues: CASSKENVGSGGAAETQYF. In DNA form, the CDR3 reads TGTGCCAGCAGCAAAGAGAACGTTGGTAGCGGGGGGGCTGCAGAGACCCAGTACTTC.

In DNA form, the CDR3 reads TGTGCCAGCAGTCGTAGGGGGCTGGGGGAAAATCAGCCCCAGCATTTT. This gives the protein CASSRRGLGENQPQHF. The rearrangement links TRBV27 to TRBJ1-5; 7 positions agree with TRBD1. Germline values: CDR1 MNHEY, CDR2 SMNVEV (reference sequence). The V and J ends lost 5 bases and 4 bases, in that order; junction bases with no gene match: 11. The CDR3 has 16 amino acids.

V and J are TRBV9 and TRBJ2-3; the D is unclear. The CDR3 length is 14 residues. Germline loops: CDR1 SGDLS, CDR2 YYNGEE. The V and J ends lost 1 base and 1 base respectively, with 7 bases between them. CDR3 sequence reads: CASSVQSGTDTQYF. CDR3 bases: TGTGCCAGCAGCGTACAAAGCGGCACAGATACGCAGTATTTT.

This clone was detected only once. As DNA, the CDR3 is TGTGCCAGCAGCACCTCGACAGGGCGATACGAGCAGTACTTC. Protein product: CASSTSTGRYEQYF. The rearrangement uses TRBV11-3 and TRBJ2-7; 7 bases agree with TRBD1. With 5 bases clipped from V and 4 bases from J, the junction kept 8 bases outside the gene matches. This CDR3 spans 14 amino acids. Per germline, CDR1 SGHNT and CDR2 YENEEA. The whole variable domain, remainder taken from reference TRBV11-3 and TRBJ2-7, is EAGVVQSPRYKIIEKKQPVAFWCNPISGHNTLYWYLQNLGQGPELLIRYENEEAVDDSQLPKDRFSAERLKGVDSTLKIQPAELGDSAVYLCASSTSTGRYEQYFGPGTRLTVT.

The chain carries TRBV7-9 and TRBJ1-2; no definite D call. Germline lookup yields CDR1 SEHNR and CDR2 FQNEAQ (reference sequence). This CDR3 has 13 amino acids. V was shortened by 3 bases and J by 5 bases, with 10 bases between the two germline ends. Written as DNA, the CDR3 is TGTGCCAGCAGCTTCTACTCTTGGTATGGCTACACCTTC. Translated, it gives CASSFYSWYGYTF.

CDR3 sequence: CASSSPPGTGDPRLIGQFF. CDR3 nucleotides: TGTGCCAGCAGCTCCCCCCCGGGGACAGGGGACCCTCGGTTAATCGGGCAGTTCTTC. This chain links TRBV7-9 with TRBJ2-1, with TRBD1 matching over 10 bases. The CDR3 covers 19 residues. Germline trimming cut 4 bases from V and 12 bases from J; bases unmatched to any gene: 24. Germline values: CDR1 SEHNR, CDR2 FQNEAQ (reference sequence).